This T cell receptor (beta chain) comes out of a study of glioma-infiltrating T cells. Worth noting for this clonotype: No antigen is known for it. Sequence at one end of the junction differs from germline and may be a read error.

Amplification of TCR alpha and beta CDR3 regions from RNA used iRepertoire nested multiplex PCR. Tissue mRNA or PBMC total RNA, about 85-400 ng, went into one-step reverse transcription and amplification. A single record per CDR3 protein comes from TCRdb applying MiXCR to the multiplex PCR reads. Of around 90,000 distinct CDR3 sequences in the sample, 35% to 50% were seen once. CDR3 length: 13 residues. CDR1 and CDR2 from the germline V gene are SGHDT and YYEEEE. General study results and limits: Non-neoplastic patients had below-expected tissue-blood divergence, while all gliomas exceeded expectation. Tissue and blood shared very few CDR3 sequences.

V is TRBV5-6 and J is TRBJ2-1; no clear D gene. The receptor comes from a human donor with low-grade glioma or glioblastoma, undergoing nonglioma brain surgery, or in good health (not recorded which). The specimen was glioma tissue, nonneoplastic brain tissue, or PBMCs (not recorded which). The CDR3 DNA follows: TGTGCCAGCAAGCACATCTTTGGCAATGATCAGTTCTTC. Its translation: CASKHIFGNDQFF.